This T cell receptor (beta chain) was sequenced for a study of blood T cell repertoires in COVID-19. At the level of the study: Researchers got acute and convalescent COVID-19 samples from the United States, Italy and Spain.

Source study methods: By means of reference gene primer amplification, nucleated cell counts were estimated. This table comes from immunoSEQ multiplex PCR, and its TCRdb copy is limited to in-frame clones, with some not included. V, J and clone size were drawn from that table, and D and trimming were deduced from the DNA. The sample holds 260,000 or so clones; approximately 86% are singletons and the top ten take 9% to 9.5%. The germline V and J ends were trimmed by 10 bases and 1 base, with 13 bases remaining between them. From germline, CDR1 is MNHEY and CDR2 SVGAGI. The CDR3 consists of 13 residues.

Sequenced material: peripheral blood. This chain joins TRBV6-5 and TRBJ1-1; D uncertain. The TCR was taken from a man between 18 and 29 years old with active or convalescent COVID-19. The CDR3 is CATEWQANTEAFF. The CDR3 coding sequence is TGTGCCACGGAATGGCAGGCGAACACTGAAGCTTTCTTT.